Listed below are T cell receptor beta chains from one sample, sequenced in a study of T cell responses to AZD1222 COVID-19 vaccine. The repertoire was sequenced with immunoSEQ multiplex PCR; TCRdb's copy has only in-frame clones and lacks some. The table shows approximately 57,000 clones, with around 86% occurring only once. Specimen: peripheral blood, collected on day 0 of AZD1222 vaccination. Every receptor here comes from an adult in good health. Each CDR3 is given with its conserved first and last residue. Each record gives: J gene, clone size, V gene, D gene, CDR3 protein, CDR3 DNA. The D gene is left open where the match is weak. Clone size is given for some rows only: seen once, a few or many times, or a class if the clone is expanded.

TRBJ2-6,NA,TRBV16,NA,CASSPLPYSGANVLTF,TGTGCCAGCAGCCCTTTGCCCTACTCTGGGGCCAACGTCCTGACTTTC
TRBJ1-4,NA,TRBV10-1,NA,CANPTRQVNEKLFF,TGCGCCAACCCTACAAGACAAGTAAATGAAAAACTGTTTTTT
TRBJ1-5,NA,TRBV7-2,NA,CASSLDTNQPQHF,TGTGCCAGCAGCTTGGACACTAATCAGCCCCAGCATTTT
TRBJ1-2,NA,TRBV2,NA,CASSEEAGGRGRLGYTF,TGTGCCAGCAGTGAAGAGGCTGGGGGGCGCGGAAGGCTCGGCTACACCTTC
TRBJ1-5,few,TRBV4-2,NA,CASSQDSSGSNQPQHF,TGTGCCAGCAGCCAAGATTCCAGTGGGAGCAATCAGCCCCAGCATTTT
TRBJ1-5,NA,TRBV5-3,NA,CARSLYRDQPQHF,TGTGCCAGAAGCCTTTACAGGGATCAGCCCCAGCATTTT
TRBJ2-7,few,TRBV19,NA,CASSRDRNYEQYF,TGTGCCAGTAGTAGAGACAGGAACTACGAGCAGTACTTC
TRBJ2-2,NA,TRBV12-3/TRBV12-4,TRBD2,CASRSSGGRLLFF,TGTGCCAGCAGGTCGTCGGGCGGGAGGTTGCTGTTTTTT
TRBJ2-3,few,TRBV6-5,TRBD1,CASWRAGGDTQYF,TGTGCCAGCTGGCGGGCAGGGGGAGATACGCAGTATTTT
TRBJ1-6,NA,TRBV28,NA,CASSLPPGQSSYNSPLHF,TGTGCCAGCAGTTTACCCCCAGGGCAGAGCTCCTATAATTCACCCCTCCACTTT
TRBJ2-7,NA,TRBV3-1/TRBV3-2,NA,CASSQREGVFYEQYF,TGTGCCAGCAGCCAGAGGGAAGGGGTCTTCTACGAGCAGTACTTC
TRBJ1-6,NA,TRBV6-1,NA,CASSEYQGTRSPLHF,TGTGCCAGCAGTGAATATCAGGGGACGAGGTCACCCCTCCACTTT
TRBJ2-1,NA,TRBV5-6,TRBD2,CASSLALAGFNEQFF,TGTGCCAGCAGCTTGGCACTAGCGGGATTTAATGAGCAGTTCTTC
TRBJ2-2,NA,TRBV20-1,NA,CSARHDGELFF,TGCAGTGCTAGACATGACGGGGAGCTGTTTTTT
TRBJ1-5,NA,TRBV7-8,TRBD1,CASTGQGGSNQPQHF,TGTGCCAGCACGGGACAGGGAGGAAGCAATCAGCCCCAGCATTTT
TRBJ2-1,NA,TRBV7-9,NA,CASSLAAVNEQFF,TGTGCCAGCAGCTTAGCGGCGGTCAATGAGCAGTTCTTC
TRBJ1-2,NA,TRBV6-5,NA,CASRVMRTDRYGYTF,TGTGCCAGCAGAGTGATGAGGACAGATCGCTATGGCTACACCTTC
TRBJ1-2,NA,TRBV7-2,NA,CASSLEQRFYGYTF,TGTGCCAGCAGCTTGGAGCAGCGCTTCTATGGCTACACCTTC
TRBJ1-2,NA,TRBV7-2,NA,CASSAKGGNYGYTF,TGTGCCAGCAGCGCAAAAGGGGGTAACTATGGCTACACCTTC
TRBJ1-1,NA,TRBV5-1,NA,CASSLVSSDTEAFF,TGCGCCAGCAGCTTGGTTAGCTCGGACACTGAAGCTTTCTTT
TRBJ2-7,NA,TRBV30,NA,CAWSPRGNLYEQYF,TGTGCCTGGAGTCCCCGTGGGAACCTCTACGAGCAGTACTTC
TRBJ1-5,NA,TRBV27,NA,CASSLGRFNQPQHF,TGTGCCAGCAGTCTAGGGAGGTTCAATCAGCCCCAGCATTTT
TRBJ2-7,NA,TRBV7-8,NA,CASSLGTASYEQYF,TGTGCCAGCAGCTTAGGTACCGCCTCCTACGAGCAGTACTTC
TRBJ1-4,NA,TRBV6-5,NA,CASSYNGRTYEKLFF,TGTGCCAGCAGTTACAATGGGAGGACCTATGAAAAACTGTTTTTT
TRBJ2-7,NA,TRBV7-6,TRBD1,CASSFTPPGQGAGEQYF,TGTGCCAGCAGCTTCACGCCTCCGGGACAGGGGGCTGGTGAGCAGTACTTC
TRBJ2-1,NA,TRBV28,TRBD2,CASSSSGRTNEQFF,TGTGCCAGCAGTTCAAGCGGGAGGACCAATGAGCAGTTCTTC
TRBJ1-4,NA,TRBV30,NA,CAWGASGTEKLFF,TGTGCCTGGGGGGCCTCCGGGACAGAAAAACTGTTTTTT
TRBJ2-5,NA,TRBV6-5,TRBD1,CASRTGQGLETQYF,TGTGCCAGCAGAACGGGACAGGGATTGGAGACCCAGTACTTC
TRBJ2-1,NA,TRBV2,NA,CASSERASDNEQFF,TGTGCCAGCAGTGAAAGGGCGTCAGACAATGAGCAGTTCTTC
TRBJ1-4,NA,TRBV5-6,NA,CASSLAGKKNEKLFF,TGTGCCAGCAGCTTGGCAGGGAAGAAGAATGAAAAACTGTTTTTT
TRBJ1-2,NA,TRBV11-2,NA,CASSFLPGLYGYTF,TGTGCCAGCAGCTTTCTCCCCGGTCTATATGGCTACACCTTC
TRBJ2-7,NA,TRBV6-1,TRBD1,CASSEEAGGSHEQYF,TGTGCCAGCAGTGAGGAGGCAGGGGGCTCTCACGAGCAGTACTTC
TRBJ2-7,NA,TRBV6-5,TRBD2,CASSSGGSGYEQYF,TGTGCCAGCAGTTCGGGCGGGAGTGGGTACGAGCAGTACTTC
TRBJ1-2,once,TRBV19,NA,CASKKTGSYGYTF,TGTGCCAGTAAGAAGACAGGCTCTTATGGCTACACCTTC
TRBJ1-6,NA,TRBV7-8,NA,CASSGQWNNSPLHF,TGTGCCAGCAGCGGACAGTGGAATAATTCACCCCTCCACTTT
TRBJ2-1,NA,TRBV28,TRBD1,CASSYPGQGYNEQFF,TGTGCCAGCAGCTACCCGGGACAGGGTTACAATGAGCAGTTCTTC
TRBJ2-3,NA,TRBV2,TRBD2,CASSHGSGRTTDTQYF,TGTGCCAGCAGTCACGGTAGCGGGAGGACGACAGATACGCAGTATTTT
TRBJ2-7,NA,TRBV5-4,TRBD1,CASSLGGQGSYEQYF,TGTGCCAGCAGCTTGGGCGGACAGGGATCCTACGAGCAGTACTTC
TRBJ2-7,NA,TRBV7-3,NA,CASSFLSSVDLTLGKYEQYF,TGTGCCAGCAGCTTTCTTTCGTCCGTTGATTTGACCCTCGGGAAATACGAGCAGTACTTC
TRBJ1-5,NA,TRBV30,TRBD1,CAWSWGLTGGYQPQHF,TGTGCCTGGAGTTGGGGGCTTACAGGGGGTTATCAGCCCCAGCATTTT